Sequencing of this T cell receptor beta chain was carried out in a study of T cells in Graves' hyperthyroidism and ophthalmopathy. Overall study: The blood sample was taken at first diagnosis, before treatment began.

There are many counts of this clonotype. Its antigen is not identified. Source material for PBMCs was more than 7.5 ml fresh peripheral blood. V was trimmed by 0 bases and J by 7 bases, leaving 9 bases between them. The germline V gene has CDR1 KGHSH and CDR2 LQKENI. The CDR3 is 13 residues long. The TCR beta CDR3 regions underwent amplification using RNA transcripts as the source. HTBI primers were the set used in a first-round RT-PCR of the TCR CDR3. TCRdb itself ran the multiplex PCR reads through MiXCR, one entry per CDR3 protein. Of about 380,000 distinct CDR3 sequences in the sample, 15% to 20% are singletons; the top ten hold 40%. Study outcomes and limitations: Researchers found most expanded thyroid clonotypes above 0.001 in blood as well.

The TCR originated in a young man with Graves' ophthalmopathy. This chain uses TRBV18 with TRBJ2-5; D unclear. The sequenced sample consisted of blood. CDR3 in DNA: TGTGCCAGCTCACCACCGCCGAAGGGGACCCAGTACTTC. Translated, it gives CASSPPPKGTQYF.